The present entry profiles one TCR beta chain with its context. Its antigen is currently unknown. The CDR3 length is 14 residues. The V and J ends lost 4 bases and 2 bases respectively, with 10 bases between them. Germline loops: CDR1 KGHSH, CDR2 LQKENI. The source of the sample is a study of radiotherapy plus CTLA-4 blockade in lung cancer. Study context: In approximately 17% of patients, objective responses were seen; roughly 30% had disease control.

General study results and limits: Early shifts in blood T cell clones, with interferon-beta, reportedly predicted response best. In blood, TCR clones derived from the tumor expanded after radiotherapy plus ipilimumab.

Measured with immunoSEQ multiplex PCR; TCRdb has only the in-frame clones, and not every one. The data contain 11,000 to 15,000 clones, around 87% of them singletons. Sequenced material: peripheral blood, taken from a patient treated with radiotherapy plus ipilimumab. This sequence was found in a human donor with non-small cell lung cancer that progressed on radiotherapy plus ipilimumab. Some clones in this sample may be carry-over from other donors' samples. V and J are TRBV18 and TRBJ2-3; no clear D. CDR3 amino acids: CASSLSPATDTQYF. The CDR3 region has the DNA TGTGCCAGCTCACTTAGCCCCGCCACAGATACGCAGTATTTT.